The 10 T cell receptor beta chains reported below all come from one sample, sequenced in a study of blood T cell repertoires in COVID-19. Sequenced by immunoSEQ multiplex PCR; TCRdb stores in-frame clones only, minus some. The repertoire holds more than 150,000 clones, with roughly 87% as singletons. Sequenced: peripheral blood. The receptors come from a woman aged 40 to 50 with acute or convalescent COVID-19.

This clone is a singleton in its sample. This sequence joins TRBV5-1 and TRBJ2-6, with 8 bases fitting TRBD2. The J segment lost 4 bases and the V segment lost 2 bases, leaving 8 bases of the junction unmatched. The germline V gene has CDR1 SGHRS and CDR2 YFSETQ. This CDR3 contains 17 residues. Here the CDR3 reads CASSLYPWTSGANVLTF. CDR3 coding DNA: TGCGCCAGCAGCTTATACCCCTGGACTAGCGGGGCCAACGTCCTGACTTTC.

CDR3 protein: CASSLSGKETQYF. CDR3 nucleotides: TGCGCCAGCAGCTTGAGCGGGAAGGAGACCCAGTACTTC. This chain connects TRBV5-1 to TRBJ2-5; 7 bases match TRBD2. The V gene end was trimmed by 1 base and the J gene end by 5 bases; junction bases not matched to a gene: 2. This CDR3 comprises 13 residues. Germline V gives CDR1 SGHRS, CDR2 YFSETQ. Looking up the rest from reference TRBV5-1 and TRBJ2-5 gives the full variable domain: KAGVTQTPRYLIKTRGQQVTLSCSPISGHRSVSWYQQTPGQGLQFLFEYFSETQRNKGNFPGRFSGRQFSNSRSEMNVSTLELGDSALYLCASSLSGKETQYFGPGTRLLVL.

The CDR3 region has the DNA TGTGCCAGCACCTCGACTAGCGGCACCTACGAGCAGTACTTC. Amino acids: CASTSTSGTYEQYF. The chain employs TRBV6-5 and TRBJ2-7, with TRBD2 identical over 9 bases. The CDR3 loop spans 14 amino acids. Germline-derived CDR1 and CDR2 are MNHEY and SVGAGI. V was clipped by 7 bases and J by 2 bases; unmatched bases: 6.

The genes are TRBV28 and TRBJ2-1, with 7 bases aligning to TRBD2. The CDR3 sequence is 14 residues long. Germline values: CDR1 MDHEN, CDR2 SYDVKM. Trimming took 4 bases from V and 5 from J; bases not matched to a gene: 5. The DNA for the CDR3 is TGTGCCAGCAGTTCCACCGGGACTAACAATGAGCAGTTCTTC. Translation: CASSSTGTNNEQFF.

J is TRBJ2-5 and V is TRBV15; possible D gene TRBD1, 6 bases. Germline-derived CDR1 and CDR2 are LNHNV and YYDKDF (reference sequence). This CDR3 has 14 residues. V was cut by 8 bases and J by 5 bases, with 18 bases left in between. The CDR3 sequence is CATRLTGTLETQYF. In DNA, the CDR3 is TGTGCCACCCGTCTTACAGGGACATTGGAGACCCAGTACTTC.

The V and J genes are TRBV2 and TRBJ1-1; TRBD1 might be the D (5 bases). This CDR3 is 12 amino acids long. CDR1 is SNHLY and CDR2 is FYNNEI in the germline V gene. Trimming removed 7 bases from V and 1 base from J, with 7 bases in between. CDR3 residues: CASMGGNTEAFF. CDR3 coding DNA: TGTGCCAGCATGGGGGGGAACACTGAAGCTTTCTTT.

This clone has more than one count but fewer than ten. The CDR3 spells CASSLWGGGQPQHF. The CDR3 region has the DNA TGCGCCAGCAGCTTGTGGGGGGGTGGTCAGCCCCAGCATTTT. J is TRBJ1-5 and V is TRBV5-1; tentatively, D is TRBD1 (5 bases). Per germline, CDR1 SGHRS and CDR2 YFSETQ. This CDR3 comprises 14 residues. V lost 1 base to trimming and J lost 6 bases, with 11 bases between them.

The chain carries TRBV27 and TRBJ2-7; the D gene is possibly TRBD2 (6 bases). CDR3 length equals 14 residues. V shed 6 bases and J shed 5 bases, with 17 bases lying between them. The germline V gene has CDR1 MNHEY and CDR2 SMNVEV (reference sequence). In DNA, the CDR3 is TGTGCCAGCAGAGAGGCGGGGCGCTTCCACGAGCAGTACTTC. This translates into CASREAGRFHEQYF.

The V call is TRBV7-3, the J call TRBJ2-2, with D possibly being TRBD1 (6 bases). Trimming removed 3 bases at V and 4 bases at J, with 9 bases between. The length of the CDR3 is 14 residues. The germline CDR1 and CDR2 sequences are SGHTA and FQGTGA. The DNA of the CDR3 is TGTGCCAGCAGCTTTCAGGGGACCACCGGGGAGCTGTTTTTT. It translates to CASSFQGTTGELFF.

The CDR3 here is CASSDRGRNEQFF. DNA for the CDR3: TGTGCCAGCAGTGACAGGGGGCGCAATGAGCAGTTCTTC. J is TRBJ2-1 and V is TRBV2; 8 bases agree with TRBD1. V lost 3 bases and J lost 6; bases outside the gene matches: 1. This CDR3 is 13 amino acids long. Looked up from germline, CDR1 is SNHLY and CDR2 is FYNNEI.